A single TCR beta chain is shown here with its context. These data belong to a study of blood T cells in healthy people across ages. This CDR3 is built from 14 residues. V lost 8 bases to trimming and J lost 9 bases, with 17 bases between them. From germline, CDR1 is SNHLY and CDR2 FYNNEI. With a J-beta primer mix and a sample-barcoded 5' primer, a second PCR ran about 7 to 11 cycles. A template-switch adaptor with 12 random nucleotides tagged each cDNA molecule. TCRdb re-derived calls from the 5' RACE reads in MiXCR, one entry per CDR3 protein. This table has around 940,000 distinct CDR3 sequences, just over 50% appearing once.

This TCR derives from a woman in her fifties or sixties in good health. Sequenced input: blood. This rearrangement joins TRBV2 to TRBJ1-6; D gene uncertain. This chain's CDR3 is CASHLSSRASPLHF. The CDR3 coding sequence is TGTGCCAGCCATTTGTCGAGTAGAGCTTCACCCCTCCACTTT.